This T cell receptor beta chain originates from a study of T cells after yellow fever vaccination. Study-wide results and caveats: At around 95% for CD4 and about 87% for CD8, most primary-vaccination clones showed up again after the booster.

CDR3 size: 16 residues. Germline trimming cut 4 bases from V and 4 bases from J; bases unmatched to any gene: 10. The germline V gene has CDR1 SGHRS and CDR2 YFSETQ. A word on this clonotype: The antigen is not known.

For TCR, cDNA came from 5'RACE template switching, which added a universal primer site and UMIs. Using its own MiXCR run on the 5' RACE reads, TCRdb lists one record per CDR3 protein. The table lists around 250,000 distinct CDR3 sequences, 6.9% of them singletons. The sample consisted of CD4+ T cells sorted from PBMCs, taken 15 days after the yellow fever booster vaccination. The chain recombines TRBV5-1 with TRBJ2-1; 8 nucleotides line up with TRBD2. The sequence came from a man aged 25 to 45 who received the YFV17D yellow fever vaccine. The chain's CDR3 is CASSATTSGLYNEQFF. CDR3 in DNA: TGCGCCAGCAGCGCCACTACTAGCGGACTTTACAATGAGCAGTTCTTC.